What follows are 6 T cell receptor beta chains derived from one specimen sequenced in a study of OX40 agonist ivuxolimab in advanced cancers. TCRdb's table, derived via immunoSEQ multiplex PCR, lists solely in-frame clones and lacks some. Here the sample spans fewer than 85,000 clones, 92% being singletons. The specimen comprised CD4+ or CD8+ T cells sorted from blood, sampled in a trial of the OX40 agonist ivuxolimab. The receptor set was obtained from an adult with an advanced solid tumor such as melanoma, head and neck, liver or kidney cancer.

The rearrangement uses TRBV12-5 and TRBJ2-2; a weak D match, TRBD1 (5 bases). Germline V gene lookup returns CDR1 LGHNT and CDR2 FRNRAP. The ends were cut back, 6 bases at V and 3 bases at J, with 8 bases in the middle. The CDR3 has 13 amino acids. The CDR3 region has the DNA TGTGCTAGTGGCTTAGGGGACACCGGGGAGCTGTTTTTT. Protein: CASGLGDTGELFF.

The chain links TRBV29-1 to TRBJ2-2; 7 bases are a match to TRBD1. With 4 bases clipped from V and 5 bases from J, the junction kept 7 bases outside the gene matches. This CDR3 has 14 residues. The V gene's germline CDR1 is SQVTM and CDR2 ANQGSEA. The DNA of the CDR3 is TGCAGCGTTGGGAAGGGGACAGAGACCGGGGAGCTGTTTTTT. This gives the protein CSVGKGTETGELFF.

The chain joins TRBV9 to TRBJ1-2; no clear D gene. The CDR3 length is 18 residues. Germline CDR1 is SGDLS and CDR2 is YYNGEE. Trimming cost V 0 bases and J 3 bases, with 21 bases left between them. In nucleotides, the CDR3 is TGTGCCAGCAGCGTAGAGAGTGGACGGTCTCCAGGTTACTATGGCTACACCTTC. As protein: CASSVESGRSPGYYGYTF.

The chain recombines TRBV6-1 with TRBJ2-7; 9 bases are a match to TRBD1. Germline CDR1 is MNHNS and CDR2 is SASEGT. CDR3 length equals 15 residues. The ends lost 6 bases at V and 0 bases at J; junction bases unmatched: 6. Here the CDR3 DNA reads TGTGCCAGCAGCGGCTTACAGGGGGCCTCCTACGAGCAGTACTTC. This translates into CASSGLQGASYEQYF.

V is TRBV2 and J is TRBJ1-1; D is perhaps TRBD1 (6 bases). Germline V gene data show CDR1 as SNHLY and CDR2 as FYNNEI. Trimming cost V 6 bases and J 2 bases, with 19 bases left between them. This CDR3 has 16 amino acids. The CDR3 DNA reads TGTGCCAGCAGGAAACGAGGGGAAGGGGGTAACACTGAAGCTTTCTTT. This codes for CASRKRGEGGNTEAFF.

The gene calls are TRBV19 and TRBJ2-5; a possible D gene is TRBD1 (6 bases). V was clipped by 10 bases and J by 2 bases, with 14 bases between them. This CDR3 contains 13 residues. From germline, CDR1 is LNHDA and CDR2 SQIVND (reference sequence). The CDR3, as DNA: TGTGCCACCCAGGGGCCCGGGCAAGAGACCCAGTACTTC. It specifies CATQGPGQETQYF.